This T cell receptor beta chain was identified during a study of CD8+CD57+ T cells in acquired aplastic anemia. Study-level points and caveats: Patients and controls were found to share some 30 CD8+ CDR3 sequences.

Only patients with CD8+CD57+ cell expansion on flow cytometry were chosen for sequencing. Every one of the patients had aplastic anemia (severe, acquired). Patients had not yet gotten any therapy when their blood was taken for sampling. The TCR beta profiling, which covered VDJ combination and CDR3 sequence, was carried out using genomic DNA as the template. Each CDR3 protein is one row after TCRdb ran MiXCR on the reads. The table lists around 150,000 distinct CDR3 sequences, about 64% of them singletons, with 35% to 50% in the top ten. Note on this clonotype: Its antigen is as yet unknown.

This TCR was recovered from a human donor with aplastic anemia. Material for sequencing was sorted CD4+, CD8+, or CD8+CD57+ T cells (not recorded which) from PBMCs.

CDR3 coding DNA: TGTGCCAGCAGTGTTCTAGAGTCTGGGGCCAACGTCCTGACTTTC. This sequence encodes CASSVLESGANVLTF. V usage is TRBV27 and J usage is TRBJ2-6, with no clear D. Trimming stripped 5 bases from V and 1 base from J, with 9 bases between. The germline V gene has CDR1 MNHEY and CDR2 SMNVEV (reference sequence). The CDR3 is made up of 15 amino acids.